One sample yielded the 10 T cell receptor beta chains listed below, sequenced in a study of T cells after somatic rescue of genetic block (TCRdb year 2020). Library prep was done by the immunoSEQ multiplex PCR assay. TCRdb mirrors the immuneACCESS table, restricted to in-frame sequences. Some clones are absent from its copies; in checked studies, under half trace to an unresolved V gene, and the reason for the others is unknown. The sample data list 70,000 or so clones, and 90% to 95% of these were observed just once. Of the sample, 2.5% to 3.5% is held by the ten largest clones. The sample was peripheral blood mononuclear cells (PBMCs). These TCRs come from a man aged 35 to 55.

The chain has TRBV5-4 and TRBJ2-7; D call uncertain. CDR1 and CDR2 (germline): SGHNT, YYREEE (reference sequence). Trimming stripped 2 bases from V and 0 bases from J, with 9 bases between. The CDR3 runs 14 residues. CDR3 coding DNA: TGTGCCAGCAGCTTTTGGGGAAACTCCTACGAGCAGTACTTC. Amino acid sequence: CASSFWGNSYEQYF.

This rearrangement joins TRBV6-5 to TRBJ2-7; TRBD2 agrees at 9 bases. Trimming cost V 6 bases and J 4 bases; bases outside gene matches: 10. Per the germline V gene, CDR1 is MNHEY and CDR2 is SVGAGI. The CDR3 is 15 residues long. CDR3 nucleotide sequence: TGTGCCAGCAGGGCTCCGGGACTAGCTGGGTACGAGCAGTACTTC. Residues: CASRAPGLAGYEQYF.

The genes are TRBV10-3 and TRBJ2-7, with 9 positions matching TRBD1. With V trimmed by 4 bases and J by 6 bases, 7 bases remained unmatched. Germline V gene lookup returns CDR1 ENHRY and CDR2 SYGVKD. There are 14 residues in the CDR3. The DNA of the CDR3 is TGTGCCATCAGTGCAGACAGGGGGTCGGTCGAGCAGTACTTC. Its protein is CAISADRGSVEQYF.

The chain uses TRBV6-5 and TRBJ2-7; a possible D gene is TRBD2 (6 bases). Trimming removed 0 bases from V and 4 bases from J, with 10 bases in between. Germline CDR1 and CDR2: MNHEY and SVGAGI. The CDR3 is made up of 14 amino acids. The CDR3 reads CASSYSVSGYEQYF. The CDR3 DNA reads as TGTGCCAGCAGTTACTCTGTTAGCGGTTACGAGCAGTACTTC.

This rearrangement joins TRBV19 to TRBJ1-1; TRBD1 aligns across 9 bases. The V gene end was trimmed by 6 bases and the J gene end by 8 bases; junction bases not matched to a gene: 7. This CDR3 has 13 residues. Germline V gene lookup returns CDR1 LNHDA and CDR2 SQIVND (reference sequence). CDR3 coding DNA: TGTGCCAGTAGGGCCGACAGGGGGAACGAAGCTTTCTTT. This codes for CASRADRGNEAFF.

The chain combines TRBV5-1 with TRBJ2-5; 9 bases line up with TRBD2. V shed 0 bases and J 2 bases; nucleotides not matched to a gene: 2. The length of the CDR3 is 15 residues. The V gene's germline CDR1 is SGHRS and CDR2 YFSETQ. The CDR3: CASSLGLAVQETQYF. The CDR3 nucleotides read TGCGCCAGCAGCTTGGGACTAGCGGTTCAAGAGACCCAGTACTTC.

The chain employs TRBV29-1 and TRBJ2-1; 7 bases agree with TRBD2. Germline V gene lookup returns CDR1 SQVTM and CDR2 ANQGSEA. V was pared by 7 bases and J by 6 bases, with 9 bases of the junction left unmatched. The CDR3 spans 13 residues. CDR3 sequence: CSALAGVFNEQFF. CDR3 DNA sequence: TGCAGCGCCCTCGCGGGAGTCTTCAATGAGCAGTTCTTC.

The V and J genes are TRBV7-9 and TRBJ1-6, with no clear D. With 1 base removed from V and 7 bases from J, the gap between germline ends came to 8 bases. Germline CDR1 is SEHNR and CDR2 is FQNEAQ (reference sequence). The length of the CDR3 is 14 residues. For the CDR3, the DNA is TGTGCCAGCAGCTTAGGTCAGTCAAATTCACCCCTCCACTTT. Amino acids: CASSLGQSNSPLHF.

V gene TRBV18 combines with J gene TRBJ1-4; D unresolved. With 5 bases removed from V and 7 bases from J, the gap between germline ends came to 11 bases. The length of the CDR3 is 13 residues. The germline CDR1 and CDR2 sequences are KGHSH and LQKENI. The CDR3 nucleotides are TGTGCCAGCTCAGACCGCGGTGGTGAAAAACTGTTTTTT. Translated: CASSDRGGEKLFF. Complete variable domain (other parts from reference TRBV18 and TRBJ1-4): NAGVMQNPRHLVRRRGQEARLRCSPMKGHSHVYWYRQLPEEGLKFMVYLQKENIIDESGMPKERFSAEFPKEGPSILRIQQVVRGDSAAYFCASSDRGGEKLFFGSGTQLSVL.

The chain links TRBV28 to TRBJ2-3; D is undetermined. Trimming left V 9 bases short and J 1 base short, with 11 bases between. In germline, CDR1 is MDHEN, CDR2 SYDVKM. This CDR3 contains 13 residues. The CDR3 protein is CASGAPGTDTQYF. The CDR3 DNA follows: TGTGCCAGTGGAGCACCCGGCACAGATACGCAGTATTTT.